These T cell receptor beta chains were read from a single sample in a study of lymphopenia after photon versus proton radiotherapy. Sequencing was performed with immunoSEQ multiplex PCR; in TCRdb, only in-frame clones are kept and a portion is missing. Seen here are more than 25,000 clones, roughly 86% observed once, and the top ten hold 50%. The sequencing used peripheral blood, collected from a patient treated with proton-based radiotherapy. The receptors come from a woman in her sixties or seventies with cholangiocarcinoma. Some clones in this sample may be carry-over from other donors' samples. Each CDR3 is given with its conserved first and last residue. A D gene is named only where the DNA matches it firmly. Where a row states a size, it is once, few, many or the class of an expanded clone; other rows omit it.

>NA|once|TRBV25-1|TRBJ2-7
TGTGCCAGCAGTGGTAGATCCTACGAGCAGTACTTC
CASSGRSYEQYF
>NA|NA|TRBV7-9|TRBJ1-3
TGTGCCAGCAGCTTAGTAGGATTCTCTGGAAACACCATATATTTT
CASSLVGFSGNTIYF
>TRBD2|NA|TRBV11-2|TRBJ2-1
TGTGCCAGCAGCTTCGCGGGAGGTTCTGGGAATGAGCAGTTCTTC
CASSFAGGSGNEQFF
>TRBD2|NA|TRBV5-4|TRBJ2-1
TGTGCCAGCAGTCCTGGGGGACTAGCGGGCTACAATGAGCAGTTCTTC
CASSPGGLAGYNEQFF
>NA|NA|TRBV7-3|TRBJ2-1
TGTGCCAGCAGCCTGACTGCGGGACCAAACCTCTACAATGAGCAGTTCTTC
CASSLTAGPNLYNEQFF
>NA|NA|TRBV2|TRBJ1-5
TGTGCCAGCAGTTGGGACATCAATCCCAATCAGCCCCAGCATTTT
CASSWDINPNQPQHF
>NA|NA|TRBV5-1|TRBJ1-4
TGCGCCAGCAGCTTGGTGGCGAGTAATGAAAAACTGTTTTTT
CASSLVASNEKLFF
>NA|NA|TRBV29-1|TRBJ1-1
TGCAGCGTTGTTATGGCAGGGCAAGCTTTCTTT
CSVVMAGQAFF
>NA|NA|TRBV15|TRBJ2-7
TGTGCCACCAGCAGTTTAGTAGTTCTTGCTTCCTACGAGCAGTACTTC
CATSSLVVLASYEQYF
>NA|NA|TRBV2|TRBJ1-5
TGTGCCAGCAGTGAAGCGCGCTCGGAGGTCGGTAGTCAGCCCCAGCATTTT
CASSEARSEVGSQPQHF
>NA|NA|TRBV6-6|TRBJ2-5
TGTGCCAGCAGTTCCGCGGAGGATACGGAGACCCAGTACTTC
CASSSAEDTETQYF
>NA|NA|TRBV11-2|TRBJ2-7
TGTGCCAGCAGTCAAGACAGGTCCGACGAGCAGTACTTC
CASSQDRSDEQYF
>NA|NA|TRBV5-4|TRBJ1-1
TGTGCCAGCAGCTTGGGGGGATCTCGTGGAGCTTTCTTT
CASSLGGSRGAFF
>NA|once|TRBV27|TRBJ2-7
TGTGCCAGCAGTTTGGGGCAGGGGAATTTGTTTGTCTACGAGCAGTACTTC
CASSLGQGNLFVYEQYF
>NA|NA|TRBV4-3|TRBJ1-5
TGCGCCAGCAGCCAAGATTTTGGGGGAGATCAGCCCCAGCATTTT
CASSQDFGGDQPQHF
>NA|medium-sized|TRBV2|TRBJ1-6
TGTGCCAGCAGTGAAGTCCCCTATTCACCCCTCCACTTT
CASSEVPYSPLHF
>NA|NA|TRBV20-1|TRBJ2-5
TGCAGTGCCGTTACCCGAGGACTTCGGTACTTC
CSAVTRGLRYF
>NA|NA|TRBV19|TRBJ2-1
TGTGCCAGTAGTATCGGGGGCAGCGTTGAGCAGTTCTTC
CASSIGGSVEQFF
>NA|NA|TRBV12-5|TRBJ2-5
TGTGCTAGTGGTCCTGAACCCGGGGAGGTGGCCCAGTACTTC
CASGPEPGEVAQYF
>NA|NA|TRBV4-2|TRBJ2-7
TGTGCCAGCAGCCAAGTCTTTGGTTCCTACGAGCAGTACTTC
CASSQVFGSYEQYF
>NA|NA|TRBV29-1|TRBJ1-1
TGCAGCGTTGAAGGGGAGCTCACTGAAGCTTTCTTT
CSVEGELTEAFF
>NA|NA|TRBV27|TRBJ2-1
TGTGCCTCCAAGAGGGGCCAGTACAATGAGCAGTTCTTC
CASKRGQYNEQFF
>TRBD1|NA|TRBV7-9|TRBJ1-1
TGTGCCAGCAGCTTGGGACAGGGGGCAGCTTTCTTT
CASSLGQGAAFF
>TRBD1|few|TRBV10-2|TRBJ1-2
TGCGCCAGCGCGGGACAGCCGACCCTCGCTAACTATGGCTACACCTTC
CASAGQPTLANYGYTF
>NA|NA|TRBV21-1|TRBJ1-2
TGTGCCAGCGAGGGGGATGGCTACACCTTC
CASEGDGYTF
>NA|NA|TRBV5-1|TRBJ2-1
TGCGCCAGCAGCTTGTGGGGGGATGCCTACAATGAGCAGTTCTTC
CASSLWGDAYNEQFF
>NA|NA|TRBV2|TRBJ2-3
TGTGCCAGCAGTGACAACGCCCGGAGAAGAGATACGCAGTATTTT
CASSDNARRRDTQYF
>NA|once|TRBV5-6|TRBJ2-7
TGTGCCAGCCTGGGGTGGGGCGAGCAGTACTTC
CASLGWGEQYF
>TRBD2|NA|TRBV27|TRBJ2-7
TGTGCCAGCGCGGGGGGGGACAACTCCTACGAGCAGTACTTC
CASAGGDNSYEQYF
>NA|NA|TRBV20-1|TRBJ1-2
TGCAGTGCTATTACTGGGAATGGCTACACCTTC
CSAITGNGYTF
>NA|NA|TRBV10-1|TRBJ2-7
TGCGCCAGCAGTGACCCCGACAGCTACGAGCAGTACTTC
CASSDPDSYEQYF
>TRBD2|NA|TRBV9|TRBJ2-7
TGTGCCAGCAGCGTACGAGCGGGGACCTACGAGCAGTACTTC
CASSVRAGTYEQYF
>NA|NA|TRBV5-1|TRBJ1-1
TGCGCCAGTAACAGCAACCAGAACACTGAAGCTTTCTTT
CASNSNQNTEAFF
>NA|medium-sized|TRBV2|TRBJ1-1
TGTGCCAGCGGCTCACAGGGTTATAGCACTGAAGCTTTCTTT
CASGSQGYSTEAFF
>NA|NA|TRBV6-1|TRBJ1-2
TGTGCCAGCAGGGAACATGCGGTTAGGGGCTACACCTTC
CASREHAVRGYTF
>NA|NA|TRBV25-1|TRBJ2-3
TGTGCCAGCAGTGAGCCTCAGGGGACAGATACGCAGTATTTT
CASSEPQGTDTQYF
>TRBD1|NA|TRBV2|TRBJ1-1
TGTGCCAGCAGTAGACAGGGAAACACTGAAGCTTTCTTT
CASSRQGNTEAFF
>TRBD1|NA|TRBV27|TRBJ2-7
TGTGCCAGCAGGAAACAGGGGGCTTCCTACGAGCAGTACTTC
CASRKQGASYEQYF
>NA|NA|TRBV7-9|TRBJ2-3
TGTGCCAGCAGCTTCCCAGATACGCAGTATTTT
CASSFPDTQYF